Below, 26 T cell receptor beta chains from the same sample are listed, as sequenced in a study of blood T cell repertoires in COVID-19. The data were produced by immunoSEQ multiplex PCR, yet TCRdb's version contains in-frame clones alone and is incomplete. The sample includes about 170,000 clones, around 85% of them seen just once. Sequenced sample: peripheral blood. These receptors all stem from a woman at least 80 years old with COVID-19, enrolled during active disease.

About this clone: Other nucleotide sequences in the sample specify the same CDR3. The chain carries TRBV7-9 and TRBJ1-2; the match to TRBD1 covers 7 bases. Germline V CDR1 and CDR2: SEHNR, FQNEAQ (reference sequence). The CDR3 loop spans 13 amino acids. The V gene end was trimmed by 1 base and the J gene end by 4 bases; junction bases not matched to a gene: 0. The CDR3 region has the DNA TGTGCCAGCAGCTTAGGACAGGGCTATGGCTACACCTTC. This gives the protein CASSLGQGYGYTF.

The chain carries TRBV10-3 and TRBJ2-3, with a weak D call TRBD2 (6 bases). The V end was cut by 2 bases, the J end by 6 bases, with 9 bases between. This CDR3 comprises 13 residues. CDR1 and CDR2 (germline): ENHRY, SYGVKD. DNA for the CDR3: TGTGCCATCAGTGAGGGAGGGGCCGATACGCAGTATTTT. Amino acids: CAISEGGADTQYF.

This clone was observed once. The V gene is TRBV5-1, the J gene TRBJ1-1; TRBD1 aligns across 7 bases. Germline CDR1 is SGHRS and CDR2 is YFSETQ. Trimming took 4 bases from V and 0 from J; bases not matched to a gene: 3. There are 14 residues in the CDR3. In DNA, the CDR3 is TGCGCCAGCAGCCCACAGGGGATGAACACTGAAGCTTTCTTT. Residues: CASSPQGMNTEAFF.

This chain links TRBV27 with TRBJ2-2; 11 nucleotides line up with TRBD2. The germline V gene has CDR1 MNHEY and CDR2 SMNVEV (reference sequence). Losses at the gene ends were 10 bases for V and 1 base for J; bases not matched to a gene: 8. The CDR3 contains 16 residues. In DNA, the CDR3 is TGTGCCACCAAGATAGGACTAGCGGGGAACACCGGGGAGCTGTTTTTT. As protein: CATKIGLAGNTGELFF.

This clone appeared a few times. The chain has TRBV5-8 and TRBJ1-5, with a possible D match to TRBD1 (5 bases). Germline V gives CDR1 SGHTS, CDR2 YDEGEE. The V end lost 2 bases, the J end lost 5 bases, and 17 bases lay between the germline ends. There are 16 residues in the CDR3. The CDR3, as DNA: TGTGCCAGCAGCTTCAGTGCGGGGGGGGTGGATCAGCCCCAGCATTTT. Amino acid sequence: CASSFSAGGVDQPQHF.

The chain is built from TRBV3-1 (or the pseudogene TRBV3-2) and TRBJ2-7; D is unclear. This CDR3 has 14 amino acids. V was pared by 3 bases and J by 1 base, with 10 bases between. Per the germline V gene, CDR1 is LGHDT and CDR2 is YNNKEL (reference sequence). The CDR3 is CASSQLAWSYEQYF. For the CDR3, the DNA is TGTGCCAGCAGCCAGCTGGCCTGGTCCTACGAGCAGTACTTC.

This rearrangement joins TRBV18 to TRBJ1-2; the D is unclear. The CDR3 length is 13 residues. V was shortened by 3 bases and J by 3 bases, with 8 bases between the two germline ends. Per the germline V gene, CDR1 is KGHSH and CDR2 is LQKENI. In DNA form, the CDR3 reads TGTGCCAGCTCACCTGGGGAGCACTATGGCTACACCTTC. Its protein is CASSPGEHYGYTF. The full variable domain, its missing parts supplied by reference TRBV18 and TRBJ1-2, is NAGVMQNPRHLVRRRGQEARLRCSPMKGHSHVYWYRQLPEEGLKFMVYLQKENIIDESGMPKERFSAEFPKEGPSILRIQQVVRGDSAAYFCASSPGEHYGYTFGSGTRLTVV.

The CDR3 region has the DNA TGTGCCAGCGCCGGGGGGCGGAACAATCAGCCCCAGCATTTT. This translates into CASAGGRNNQPQHF. The chain recombines TRBV6-5 with TRBJ1-5; a possible D gene is TRBD1 (6 bases). This CDR3 spans 14 amino acids. Germline CDR1 is MNHEY and CDR2 is SVGAGI. The V end was cut by 8 bases, the J end by 3 bases, with 14 bases between.

This sequence joins TRBV7-3 and TRBJ2-1; 9 bases line up with TRBD1. From germline, CDR1 is SGHTA and CDR2 FQGTGA. Trimming at V came to 5 bases and at J to 2 bases, leaving 4 bases not matched to a gene. This CDR3 region has 15 residues. The CDR3 sequence: CASSRGQGTYNEQFF. CDR3 sequence (DNA): TGTGCCAGCAGCCGAGGACAGGGGACCTACAATGAGCAGTTCTTC.

This sequence joins TRBV10-3 and TRBJ1-4; 9 nucleotides match TRBD1. The J segment lost 11 bases and the V segment lost 0 bases, leaving 4 bases of the junction unmatched. The length of the CDR3 is 14 residues. CDR1 is ENHRY, CDR2 SYGVKD, per germline. CDR3 sequence (DNA): TGTGCCATCAGTGAGTCTCCCGACAGGGGGAAACTGTTTTTT. Amino acids: CAISESPDRGKLFF.

The chain recombines TRBV2 with TRBJ2-1; a weak D match, TRBD2 (6 bases). The CDR3 is 14 residues long. CDR1 and CDR2 from the germline V gene are SNHLY and FYNNEI. V shed 5 bases and J shed 8 bases, with 16 bases lying between them. CDR3 amino acids: CASSRERGLDEQFF. Written as DNA, the CDR3 is TGTGCCAGCAGTCGTGAGAGGGGACTTGATGAGCAGTTCTTC.

The V gene is TRBV18, the J gene TRBJ1-2; 10 bases are a match to TRBD1. Germline V gene data show CDR1 as KGHSH and CDR2 as LQKENI. Germline trimming cut 3 bases from V and 2 bases from J; bases unmatched to any gene: 0. This CDR3 has 14 residues. The CDR3 nucleotides read TGTGCCAGCTCACCGGGACAGGGGAACTATGGCTACACCTTC. It specifies CASSPGQGNYGYTF.

The rearrangement uses TRBV6-5 and TRBJ2-5, with 8 bases that match TRBD2. Trimming took 2 bases from V and 5 from J; bases not matched to a gene: 10. Per the germline V gene, CDR1 is MNHEY and CDR2 is SVGAGI. CDR3 size: 16 residues. CDR3 sequence: CASSYSAAGVGETQYF. In DNA form, the CDR3 reads TGTGCCAGCAGTTACAGCGCAGCGGGAGTCGGGGAGACCCAGTACTTC.

This chain joins TRBV5-1 and TRBJ2-1; the match to TRBD1 covers 8 bases. The CDR3 has 17 amino acids. Losses at the gene ends were 4 bases for V and 3 bases for J; bases not matched to a gene: 12. Germline lookup yields CDR1 SGHRS and CDR2 YFSETQ. The CDR3 coding sequence is TGCGCCAGCAGCGAATCAACTATCGGGACAGGCTACAATGAGCAGTTCTTC. Translating it yields CASSESTIGTGYNEQFF.

This clone has just one count. The V call is TRBV11-2, the J call TRBJ1-3; TRBD1 agrees at 8 bases. The CDR3 totals 15 residues. Trimming cost V 6 bases and J 3 bases; bases outside gene matches: 7. Germline V lookup: CDR1 SGHAT, CDR2 FQNNGV. The CDR3 DNA reads TGTGCCAGCAGTTTGGACAGGGTGTATGGAAACACCATATATTTT. It translates to CASSLDRVYGNTIYF.

The genes are TRBV11-3 and TRBJ2-3; 7 bases match TRBD1. The CDR3 has 14 residues. Germline CDR1 SGHNT, CDR2 YENEEA. Trimming took 6 bases from V and 4 from J; bases not matched to a gene: 7. CDR3: CASRQGPNSDTQYF. CDR3 in DNA: TGTGCCAGCAGACAGGGGCCGAATTCAGATACGCAGTATTTT.

The chain links TRBV7-9 to TRBJ2-2; TRBD1 might be the D (5 bases). V was shortened by 7 bases and J by 2 bases, with 17 bases between the two germline ends. Germline V lookup: CDR1 SEHNR, CDR2 FQNEAQ (reference sequence). The CDR3 length is 16 residues. The CDR3 DNA sequence: TGTGCCAGCATACCGAGCCAGGGCGGCAACACCGGGGAGCTGTTTTTT. Protein product: CASIPSQGGNTGELFF.

V usage is TRBV7-2 and J usage is TRBJ1-1; unclear D gene. CDR3 length: 13 residues. Germline CDR1 and CDR2: SGHTA and FQGNSA. Trimming shortened V by 5 bases and J by 0 bases, and 7 bases separated the two germline ends. CDR3 loop: CASSPGLNTEAFF. The CDR3 DNA follows: TGTGCCAGCAGCCCGGGGTTGAACACTGAAGCTTTCTTT. The whole variable domain, filled in from reference TRBV7-2 and TRBJ1-1, reads GAGVSQSPSNKVTEKGKDVELRCDPISGHTALYWYRQSLGQGLEFLIYFQGNSAPDKSGLPSDRFSAERTGGSVSTLTIQRTQQEDSAVYLCASSPGLNTEAFFGQGTRLTVV.

The chain links TRBV6-4 to TRBJ2-2; D is unresolved. This CDR3 spans 13 amino acids. Germline lookup yields CDR1 MRHNA and CDR2 SNTAGT. The germline V and J ends were trimmed by 5 bases and 6 bases, with 10 bases remaining between them. CDR3: CASSNLNSGELFF. The CDR3 nucleotides read TGTGCCAGCAGTAATCTCAACTCCGGGGAGCTGTTTTTT.

The chain uses TRBV5-1 and TRBJ2-1; 9 nucleotides match TRBD2. Per germline, CDR1 SGHRS and CDR2 YFSETQ. Germline trimming cut 4 bases from V and 10 bases from J; bases unmatched to any gene: 9. This CDR3 is built from 14 residues. CDR3 in DNA: TGCGCCAGCAGCCACAGGTTAGCGGGAGAGGAGCAGTTCTTC. As protein: CASSHRLAGEEQFF.

The V gene is TRBV5-1, the J gene TRBJ2-1, with 9 bases identical to TRBD2. Germline CDR1 SGHRS, CDR2 YFSETQ. This CDR3 contains 15 residues. Trimming at V came to 4 bases and at J to 3 bases, leaving 5 bases not matched to a gene. CDR3 loop: CASSPGAGGYNEQFF. The CDR3 DNA reads TGCGCCAGCAGCCCAGGAGCGGGAGGCTACAATGAGCAGTTCTTC.

The V gene is TRBV28, the J gene TRBJ1-5, with D unclear. The CDR3 runs 12 residues. Trimming removed 5 bases from V and 4 bases from J, with 6 bases in between. Per the germline V gene, CDR1 is MDHEN and CDR2 is SYDVKM. The CDR3 nucleotides read TGTGCCAGCAGTCCGACAAATCAGCCCCAGCATTTT. Translating gives CASSPTNQPQHF. Full variable domain (missing parts from reference TRBV28 and TRBJ1-5): DVKVTQSSRYLVKRTGEKVFLECVQDMDHENMFWYRQDPGLGLRLIYFSYDVKMKEKGDIPEGYSVSREKKERFSLILESASTNQTSMYLCASSPTNQPQHFGDGTRLSIL.

J is TRBJ1-1 and V is TRBV7-9; 8 positions agree with TRBD1. The V gene's germline CDR1 is SEHNR and CDR2 FQNEAQ (reference sequence). V shed 2 bases and J 5 bases; nucleotides not matched to a gene: 4. CDR3 length equals 14 residues. CDR3 sequence reads: CASSLPGGRTEAFF. CDR3 bases: TGTGCCAGCAGCTTACCAGGGGGCAGGACTGAAGCTTTCTTT.

The V and J genes are TRBV28 and TRBJ2-1, with D maybe TRBD1 (6 bases). V lost 10 bases to trimming and J lost 3 bases, with 22 bases between them. This CDR3 has 16 amino acids. Per the germline V gene, CDR1 is MDHEN and CDR2 is SYDVKM. The CDR3 reads CATTRGTGHYYNEQFF. Here the CDR3 DNA reads TGTGCCACCACTCGTGGGACGGGACATTACTACAATGAGCAGTTCTTC.

The rearrangement joins TRBV27 to TRBJ2-7, with D uncertain. V lost 4 bases, J lost 3 bases, and 7 bases lay in between. The CDR3 runs to 12 residues. Germline CDR1 reads MNHEY; CDR2 reads SMNVEV (reference sequence). Here the CDR3 DNA reads TGTGCCAGCAGTTCCCTCGGCTACGAGCAGTACTTC. This gives the protein CASSSLGYEQYF.

The chain recombines TRBV2 with TRBJ1-2; D is unresolved. Trimming pared 4 bases from V and 5 bases from J, leaving 8 bases between. The CDR3 has 12 amino acids. The germline V gene encodes CDR1 SNHLY and CDR2 FYNNEI. The CDR3 DNA reads as TGTGCCAGCAGTGTCGACTCTTATGGCTACACCTTC. Encoded protein: CASSVDSYGYTF.